One and the same sample provided the 17 T cell receptor beta chains below, sequenced in a study of CD8+ T cells in alopecia areata (dated by TCRdb to 2017 to 2018). This specimen's time point label, interpreted: baseline before oral tofacitinib. Library preparation used the immunoSEQ multiplex PCR assay. RNA was extracted from all samples and reverse transcribed into cDNA, which served as template for TCR sequencing. The table comes from immuneACCESS by way of TCRdb, which keeps in-frame sequences with V and J called. Part of the clones is missing from these tables; in studies checked, under half for an unresolved V gene and the rest for unknown reasons. For this sample there are more than 150,000 clones; 50% to 60% appear just once. Around 15% of the sample is in the top ten clones. The material sequenced was CD4+ T cells sorted from blood, taken at week 0. The origin of the receptors is a human donor with alopecia areata.

This clone turned up a few times. The V and J genes are TRBV30 and TRBJ1-4, with 7 bases that match TRBD1. The V segment lost 4 bases and the J segment 5 bases; nucleotides outside the gene matches: 4. The CDR3 has 13 residues. The germline V gene encodes CDR1 GTSNPN and CDR2 SVGIG (reference sequence). The DNA for the CDR3 is TGTGCCTGGAATCGGGACAGCAATGAAAAACTGTTTTTT. Its translation: CAWNRDSNEKLFF.

The chain employs TRBV27 and TRBJ2-1; the D gene is possibly TRBD2 (5 bases). The CDR3 has 12 amino acids. Germline V gives CDR1 MNHEY, CDR2 SMNVEV (reference sequence). With 2 bases removed from V and 8 bases from J, the gap between germline ends came to 7 bases. DNA of the CDR3: TGTGCCAGCAGTTTAGCGGGCTATGAGCAGTTCTTC. This translates into CASSLAGYEQFF.

The chain is built from TRBV13 and TRBJ2-7, with D perhaps TRBD1 (6 bases). CDR3 length equals 12 residues. V was cut by 6 bases and J by 6 bases, with 12 bases left in between. Germline lookup yields CDR1 PRHDT and CDR2 FYEKMQ (reference sequence). This CDR3 is CASSGGTGEQYF. The CDR3 bases are TGTGCCAGCAGTGGGGGCACCGGCGAGCAGTACTTC.

The chain uses TRBV2 and TRBJ1-6, with TRBD1 as a possible D gene (6 bases). CDR3 length equals 12 residues. The germline CDR1 and CDR2 sequences are SNHLY and FYNNEI. V was shortened by 6 bases and J by 9 bases, with 9 bases between the two germline ends. CDR3 coding DNA: TGTGCCAGCAGAGGACAGATTTCACCCCTCCACTTT. This sequence encodes CASRGQISPLHF. Together with reference TRBV2 and TRBJ1-6, the CDR3 gives the full variable domain: EPEVTQTPSHQVTQMGQEVILRCVPISNHLYFYWYRQILGQKVEFLVSFYNNEISEKSEIFDDQFSVERPDGSNFTLKIRSTKLEDSAMYFCASRGQISPLHFGNGTRLTVT.

The chain links TRBV30 to TRBJ1-1, with D unclear. The germline V and J ends were trimmed by 0 bases and 0 bases, with 8 bases remaining between them. Germline V gene lookup returns CDR1 GTSNPN and CDR2 SVGIG (reference sequence). CDR3 length: 14 residues. This CDR3 is CAWSVWSMNTEAFF. The CDR3 DNA sequence: TGTGCCTGGAGTGTATGGTCAATGAACACTGAAGCTTTCTTT.

The chain joins TRBV18 to TRBJ2-3, with D tentatively TRBD1 (6 bases). Trimming pared 4 bases from V and 2 bases from J, leaving 13 bases between. CDR1 KGHSH and CDR2 LQKENI come from the germline V gene. The CDR3 is 15 amino acids. Here the CDR3 DNA reads TGTGCCAGCTCACGGAGAGGACAGATCACAGATACGCAGTATTTT. As protein: CASSRRGQITDTQYF.

The J gene is TRBJ1-5, the V gene TRBV6-5, with D unresolved. Between the trimmed V and J ends, which lost 6 bases and 4 bases, there was a span of 13 bases. Germline V CDR1 and CDR2: MNHEY, SVGAGI. CDR3 size: 14 residues. The CDR3 coding sequence is TGTGCCAGCAGCCTTAGCGCCCGAAATCAGCCCCAGCATTTT. Translated: CASSLSARNQPQHF.

The chain uses TRBV5-1 and TRBJ1-1; 10 nucleotides agree with TRBD1. CDR1 SGHRS and CDR2 YFSETQ come from the germline V gene. V dropped 4 bases and J dropped 9; count of bases not matched to a gene: 9. The CDR3 length is 14 residues. This CDR3 reads CASSPRDRGRQAFF. The CDR3 DNA is TGCGCCAGCAGCCCCCGGGACAGGGGTCGGCAAGCTTTCTTT.

J is TRBJ1-1 and V is TRBV29-1, with 10 bases matching TRBD1. This CDR3 spans 12 amino acids. The ends lost 7 bases at V and 1 base at J; junction bases unmatched: 0. The V gene's germline CDR1 is SQVTM and CDR2 ANQGSEA. The CDR3: CSGTGGNTEAFF. The CDR3 region has the DNA TGCAGCGGGACAGGGGGGAACACTGAAGCTTTCTTT.

The V gene is TRBV30, the J gene TRBJ1-6; no clear D. V lost 2 bases and J 10 bases, leaving 6 bases between the germline ends. CDR1 and CDR2 from the germline V gene are GTSNPN and SVGIG (reference sequence). The CDR3 spans 11 residues. CDR3 region: CAWSTVSPLHF. The CDR3 coding sequence is TGTGCCTGGAGTACCGTCTCACCCCTCCACTTT.

The chain links TRBV2 to TRBJ1-5, with unresolved D. This CDR3 has 14 residues. Trimming left V 1 base short and J 7 bases short, with 11 bases between. Looked up from germline, CDR1 is SNHLY and CDR2 is FYNNEI. CDR3: CASSEGTGPQPQHF. The CDR3 DNA follows: TGTGCCAGCAGTGAAGGAACCGGACCACAGCCCCAGCATTTT.

The chain has TRBV7-9 and TRBJ2-6, with no clear D. Germline values: CDR1 SEHNR, CDR2 FQNEAQ (reference sequence). The length of the CDR3 is 15 residues. V was pared by 2 bases and J by 0 bases, with 5 bases between. CDR3 sequence: CASSLRLSGANVLTF. DNA of the CDR3: TGTGCCAGCAGCTTAAGGCTCTCTGGGGCCAACGTCCTGACTTTC.

The chain is built from TRBV19 and TRBJ1-2; 7 bases line up with TRBD1. The CDR3 runs to 14 residues. Losses at the gene ends were 7 bases for V and 6 bases for J; bases not matched to a gene: 11. Per the germline V gene, CDR1 is LNHDA and CDR2 is SQIVND (reference sequence). CDR3 nucleotide sequence: TGTGCCAGTACTCGCTCCACAGGGGAGGATGGCTACACCTTC. Its translation: CASTRSTGEDGYTF.

Concerning this clone: Germline and junction disagree at one end, which may indicate a read error. Within the sample, other DNA sequences also encode this same CDR3. This chain uses TRBV29-1 with TRBJ2-4; no definite D call. The CDR3 covers 13 residues. CDR1 is SQVTM, CDR2 ANQGSEA, per germline. CDR3 sequence (DNA): TGCAGCGTCGAAGGGCTAGCCAAAAACATTCAGTACTTC. Translated, it gives CSVEGLAKNIQYF.

In DNA form, the CDR3 reads TGTGCCAGCAGCTTAGATTGGGGGCGAGACTACACCTTC. Its protein is CASSLDWGRDYTF. The rearrangement links TRBV7-3 to TRBJ1-2; D possibly corresponds to TRBD1 (6 bases). V lost 2 bases and J 10 bases, leaving 14 bases between the germline ends. The CDR3 has 13 amino acids. The germline gives CDR1 SGHTA, CDR2 FQGTGA.

This clone was seen more than once but under ten times. This chain connects TRBV7-9 to TRBJ1-1; TRBD1 matches 8 bases. The CDR3 is made up of 14 amino acids. Trimming removed 4 bases from V and 5 bases from J; junction bases left unmatched: 6. Germline assignment: CDR1 SEHNR and CDR2 FQNEAQ (reference sequence). DNA of the CDR3: TGTGCCAGCAGCTCTCAGGGGGCGAAAACTGAAGCTTTCTTT. The encoded protein is CASSSQGAKTEAFF.

The chain joins TRBV30 to TRBJ1-2; D ambiguous. Germline lookup yields CDR1 GTSNPN and CDR2 SVGIG (reference sequence). The length of the CDR3 is 13 residues. V was cut by 6 bases and J by 2 bases, with 13 bases left in between. The DNA of the CDR3 is TGTGCCTGCCCGGGCGTGAGCAACTATGGCTACACCTTC. Translation gives CACPGVSNYGYTF.